This T cell receptor (beta chain) was obtained from a study of brain T cells in children with intractable seizures. General study findings and limits: Pre- and post-surgery blood differed in depth, so pre-surgery absences may be undersampling. HCMV serostatus was not known, and viral specificity came from CDR3 similarity only.

The sequenced cases were selected for having the highest brain T cell transcript signatures. Germline V gives CDR1 MGHDK, CDR2 SYGVNS. CDR3 length: 15 amino acids. Between the trimmed V and J ends, which lost 4 bases and 8 bases, there was a span of 17 bases. Regarding this clone: The antigen is undetermined.

The assay was immunoSEQ multiplex PCR, and TCRdb's table has in-frame clones only and misses some. The sample records some 76,000 clones, 93% being singletons. The chain couples TRBV25-1 to TRBJ1-4; perhaps TRBD1 as D (6 bases). The starting material was peripheral blood, obtained at surgery. The receptor comes from a boy in the first two years of life with tuberous sclerosis and intractable seizures. Written as DNA, the CDR3 is TGTGCCAGCAGTGCCTCATGGGGGGCGAGGGAAAAACTGTTTTTT. This codes for CASSASWGAREKLFF.